These 5 T cell receptor beta chains came from one sample sequenced in a study of shared clonotypes between healthy human individuals. Sequencing was performed with immunoSEQ multiplex PCR; in TCRdb, only in-frame clones are kept and a portion is missing. The profile covers about 670,000 clones, with less than 80% appearing a single time and approximately 1.8% taken by the ten largest. Sequenced: memory CD4+ T cells sorted from blood. Subset described: CD45RA-negative fraction. The origin of the receptors is a woman aged 25 to 39 in good health.

With regard to this clone: At the DNA level, this CDR3 is encoded by other sequences in the same sample as well. The gene calls are TRBV30 and TRBJ2-7; 7 bases line up with TRBD2. V lost 0 bases, J lost 2 bases, and 4 bases stayed unmatched. Germline V gene data show CDR1 as GTSNPN and CDR2 as SVGIG (reference sequence). There are 14 residues in the CDR3. The CDR3 DNA follows: TGTGCCTGGAGTGTACCGGGGGGTACCTACGAGCAGTACTTC. Translating gives CAWSVPGGTYEQYF. Filled out from reference TRBV30 and TRBJ2-7, the complete variable domain reads SQTIHQWPATLVQPVGSPLSLECTVEGTSNPNLYWYRQAAGRGLQLLFYSVGIGQISSEVPQNLSASRPQDRQFILSSKKLLLSDSGFYLCAWSVPGGTYEQYFGPGTRLTVT.

V gene TRBV6-6 combines with J gene TRBJ1-5; possible D gene TRBD1, 5 bases. The ends were cut back, 0 bases at V and 2 bases at J, with 11 bases in the middle. Germline V gene data show CDR1 as MNHNY and CDR2 as SVGAGI (reference sequence). There are 16 residues in the CDR3. CDR3 region: CASSYSGGMGNQPQHF. CDR3 in DNA: TGTGCCAGCAGTTACTCGGGGGGGATGGGCAATCAGCCCCAGCATTTT.

This clone appeared many times. This chain connects TRBV19 to TRBJ2-4; the D gene is possibly TRBD1 (6 bases). Trimming stripped 5 bases from V and 4 bases from J, with 12 bases between. The germline gives CDR1 LNHDA, CDR2 SQIVND (reference sequence). This CDR3 is built from 14 residues. The CDR3 is CASSLPDRKNIQYF. DNA of the CDR3: TGTGCCAGTAGTCTGCCGGACAGAAAAAACATTCAGTACTTC.

The chain couples TRBV5-1 to TRBJ2-5; D gene unclear. Germline-derived CDR1 and CDR2 are SGHRS and YFSETQ. The CDR3 is 12 residues long. Trimming stripped 2 bases from V and 5 bases from J, with 7 bases between. The CDR3 region has the DNA TGCGCCAGCAGCTTAAGCGACGAGACCCAGTACTTC. Protein: CASSLSDETQYF.

The gene calls are TRBV28 and TRBJ2-4, with D possibly being TRBD2 (6 bases). From germline, CDR1 is MDHEN and CDR2 SYDVKM. The CDR3 runs 15 residues. V lost 5 bases and J lost 8, with 19 bases in between. The CDR3 coding sequence is TGTGCCAGCAGTCCTGACAGAGGGAGGTGGGACATTCAGTACTTC. Amino acids: CASSPDRGRWDIQYF.